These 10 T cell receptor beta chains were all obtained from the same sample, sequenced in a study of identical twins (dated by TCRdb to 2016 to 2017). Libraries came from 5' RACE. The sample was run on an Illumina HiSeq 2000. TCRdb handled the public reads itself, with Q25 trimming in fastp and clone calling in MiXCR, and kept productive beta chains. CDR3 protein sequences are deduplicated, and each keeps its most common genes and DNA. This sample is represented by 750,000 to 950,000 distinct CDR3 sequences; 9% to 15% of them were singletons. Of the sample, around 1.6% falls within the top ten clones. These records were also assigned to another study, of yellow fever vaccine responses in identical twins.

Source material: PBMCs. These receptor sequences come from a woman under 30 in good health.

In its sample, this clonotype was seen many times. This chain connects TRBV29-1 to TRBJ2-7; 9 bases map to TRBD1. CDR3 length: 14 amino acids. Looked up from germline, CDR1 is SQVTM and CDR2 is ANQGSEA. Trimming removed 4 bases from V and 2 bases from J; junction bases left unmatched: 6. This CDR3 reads CSVVSGQGTYEQYF. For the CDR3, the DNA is TGCAGCGTTGTTTCGGGACAGGGAACCTACGAGCAGTACTTC.

The CDR3 is CASSLGQGSVYEQYF. CDR3 coding DNA: TGTGCCAGCAGCTTGGGTCAGGGAAGCGTCTACGAGCAGTACTTC. V usage is TRBV5-5 and J usage is TRBJ2-7; D possibly corresponds to TRBD1 (5 bases). The CDR3 extends over 15 amino acids. The V gene's germline CDR1 is SGHKS and CDR2 YYEKEE (reference sequence). The V gene lost 0 bases and the J gene lost 3 bases, with 13 bases spanning the gap.

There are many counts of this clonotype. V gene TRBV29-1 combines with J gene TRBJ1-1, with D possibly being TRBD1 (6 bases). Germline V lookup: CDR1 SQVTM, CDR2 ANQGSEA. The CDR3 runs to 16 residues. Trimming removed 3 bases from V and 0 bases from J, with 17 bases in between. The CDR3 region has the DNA TGCAGCGTTGAGGGGATAGGAGGGACAATGAACACTGAAGCTTTCTTT. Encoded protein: CSVEGIGGTMNTEAFF.

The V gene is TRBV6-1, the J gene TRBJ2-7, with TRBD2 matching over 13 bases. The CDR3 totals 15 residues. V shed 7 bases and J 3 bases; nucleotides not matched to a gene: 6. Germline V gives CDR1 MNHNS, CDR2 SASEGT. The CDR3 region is CASTRTSGSSYEQYF. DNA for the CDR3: TGTGCCAGCACCCGGACTAGCGGGAGTAGCTACGAGCAGTACTTC.

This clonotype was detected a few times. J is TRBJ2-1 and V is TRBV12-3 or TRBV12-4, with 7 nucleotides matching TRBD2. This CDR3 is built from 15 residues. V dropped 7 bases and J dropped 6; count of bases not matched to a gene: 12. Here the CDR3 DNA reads TGTGCCAGCAACCTCTCGGGGGGAGGGGTCAATGAGCAGTTCTTC. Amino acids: CASNLSGGGVNEQFF.

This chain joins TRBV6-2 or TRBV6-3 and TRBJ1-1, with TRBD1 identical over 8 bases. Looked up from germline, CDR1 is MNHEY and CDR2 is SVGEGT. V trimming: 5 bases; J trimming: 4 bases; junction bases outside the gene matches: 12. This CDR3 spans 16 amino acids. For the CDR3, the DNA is TGTGCCAGCAGTAAGTTTTCAGGGGGCGTTGGCACTGAAGCTTTCTTT. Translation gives CASSKFSGGVGTEAFF.

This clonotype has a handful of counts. The CDR3: CASSPDRDFQQYF. CDR3 in DNA: TGTGCCAGCAGCCCCGACAGGGACTTCCAGCAGTACTTC. The chain has TRBV12-3 or TRBV12-4 and TRBJ2-7; TRBD1 is a possible D gene (7 bases). V lost 6 bases, J lost 8 bases, and 17 bases lay in between. CDR3 size: 13 residues.

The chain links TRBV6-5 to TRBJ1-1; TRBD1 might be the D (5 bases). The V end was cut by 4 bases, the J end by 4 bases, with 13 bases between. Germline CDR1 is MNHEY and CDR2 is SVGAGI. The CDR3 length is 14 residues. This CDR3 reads CASSSLQGGTEAFF. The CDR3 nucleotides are TGTGCCAGCAGTTCACTCCAGGGAGGCACTGAAGCTTTCTTT.

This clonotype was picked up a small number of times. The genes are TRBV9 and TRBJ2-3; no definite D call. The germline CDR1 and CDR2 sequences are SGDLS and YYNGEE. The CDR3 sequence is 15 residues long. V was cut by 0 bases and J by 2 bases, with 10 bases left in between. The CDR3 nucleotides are TGTGCCAGCAGCGTAGACTGGGATCACACAGATACGCAGTATTTT. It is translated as CASSVDWDHTDTQYF.

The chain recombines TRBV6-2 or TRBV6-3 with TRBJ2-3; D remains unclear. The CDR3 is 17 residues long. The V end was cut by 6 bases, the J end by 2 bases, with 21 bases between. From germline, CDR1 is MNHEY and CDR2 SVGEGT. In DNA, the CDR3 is TGTGCCAGCAGCCTTCAACTTCCTCCTGTACACACAGATACGCAGTATTTT. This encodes CASSLQLPPVHTDTQYF.